This T cell receptor (beta chain) was obtained from a study of T cell responses to AZD1222 COVID-19 vaccine. Study conclusions and caveats: Sampling that yielded the repertoires occurred only after the peak T cell response.

CDR3 size: 15 residues. Germline CDR1 is MNHNY and CDR2 is SVGAGI (reference sequence). Trimming removed 5 bases at V and 8 bases at J, with 16 bases between. Remarks on this clone: Its antigen is not known.

Method: immunoSEQ multiplex PCR; TCRdb's copy keeps in-frame clones and lacks some. Among about 180,000 clones listed, roughly 88% were seen once. Pooled in the analysis were second doses at about 4 or about 12 weeks. Sequenced material: peripheral blood, taken 28 days after the second AZD1222 dose. This TCR derives from an adult who received the AZD1222 COVID-19 vaccine. V and J are TRBV6-6 and TRBJ1-6; D remains unclear. The CDR3 reads CASSQAGIGDSPLHF. The CDR3 DNA sequence: TGTGCCAGCAGTCAGGCCGGAATTGGGGATTCACCCCTCCACTTT.